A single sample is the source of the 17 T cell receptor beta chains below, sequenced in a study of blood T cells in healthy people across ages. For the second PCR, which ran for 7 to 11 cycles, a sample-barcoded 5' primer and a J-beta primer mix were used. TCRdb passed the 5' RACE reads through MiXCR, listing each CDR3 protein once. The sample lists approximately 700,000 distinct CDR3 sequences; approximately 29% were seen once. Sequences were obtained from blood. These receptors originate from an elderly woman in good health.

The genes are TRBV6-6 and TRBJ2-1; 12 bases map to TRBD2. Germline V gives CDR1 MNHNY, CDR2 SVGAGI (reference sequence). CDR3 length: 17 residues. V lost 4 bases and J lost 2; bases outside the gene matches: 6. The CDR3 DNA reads TGTGCCAGCAGTTCACCGACTAGCGGGGGTACCTACAATGAGCAGTTCTTC. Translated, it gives CASSSPTSGGTYNEQFF.

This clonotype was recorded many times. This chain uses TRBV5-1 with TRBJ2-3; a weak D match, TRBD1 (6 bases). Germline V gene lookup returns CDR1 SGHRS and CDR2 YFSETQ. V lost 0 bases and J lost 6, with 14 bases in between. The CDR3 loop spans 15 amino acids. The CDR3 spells CASSLARTARDTQYF. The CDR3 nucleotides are TGCGCCAGCAGCTTGGCCCGGACAGCCCGTGATACGCAGTATTTT.

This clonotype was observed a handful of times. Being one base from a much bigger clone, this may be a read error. The CDR3 region has the DNA TGTGCCAGCAGCCCCAGACGGGTCTACGATGAGCAGTACTTC. This codes for CASSPRRVYDEQYF. The chain joins TRBV7-2 to TRBJ2-5; D gene unclear. The germline gives CDR1 SGHTA, CDR2 FQGNSA. The CDR3 has 14 amino acids. V shed 5 bases and J shed 11 bases, with 21 bases lying between them.

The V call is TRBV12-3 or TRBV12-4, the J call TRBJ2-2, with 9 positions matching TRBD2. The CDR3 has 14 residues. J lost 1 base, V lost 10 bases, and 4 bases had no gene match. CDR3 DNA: TGTGCCATCCCGACTAGCGGGAACACCGGGGAGCTGTTTTTT. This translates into CAIPTSGNTGELFF.

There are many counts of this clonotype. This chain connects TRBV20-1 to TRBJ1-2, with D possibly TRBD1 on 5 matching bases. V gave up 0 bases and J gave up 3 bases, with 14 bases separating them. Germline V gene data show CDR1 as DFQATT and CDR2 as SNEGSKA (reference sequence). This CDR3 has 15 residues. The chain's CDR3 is CSARERPGLYYGYTF. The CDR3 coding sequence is TGCAGTGCTAGAGAGAGGCCGGGACTTTACTATGGCTACACCTTC.

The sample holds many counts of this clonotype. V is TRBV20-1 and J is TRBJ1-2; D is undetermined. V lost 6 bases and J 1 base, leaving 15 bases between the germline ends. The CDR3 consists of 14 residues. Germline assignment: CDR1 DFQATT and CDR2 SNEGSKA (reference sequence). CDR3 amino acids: CSAIGTGSNYGYTF. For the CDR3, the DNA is TGCAGTGCCATAGGAACGGGGAGTAACTATGGCTACACCTTC.

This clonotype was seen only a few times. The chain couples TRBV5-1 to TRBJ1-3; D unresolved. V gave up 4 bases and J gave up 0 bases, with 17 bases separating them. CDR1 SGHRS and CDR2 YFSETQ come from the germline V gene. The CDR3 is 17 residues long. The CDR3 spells CASSPYSTKLSGNTIYF. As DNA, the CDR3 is TGCGCCAGCAGCCCCTACTCGACGAAACTCTCTGGAAACACCATATATTTT.

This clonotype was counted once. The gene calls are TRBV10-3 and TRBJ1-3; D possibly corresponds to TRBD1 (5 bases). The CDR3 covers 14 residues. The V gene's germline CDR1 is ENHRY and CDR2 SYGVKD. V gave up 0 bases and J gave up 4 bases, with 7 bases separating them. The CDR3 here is CAISESGGGNTIYF. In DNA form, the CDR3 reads TGTGCCATCAGTGAGTCGGGGGGAGGAAACACCATATATTTT.

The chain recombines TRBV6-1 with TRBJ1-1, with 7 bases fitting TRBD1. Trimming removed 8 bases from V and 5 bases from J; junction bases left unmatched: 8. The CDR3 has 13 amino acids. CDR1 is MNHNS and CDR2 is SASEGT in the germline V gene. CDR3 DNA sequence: TGTGCCAGCCGGACAGGTCTTTGGACTGAAGCTTTCTTT. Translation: CASRTGLWTEAFF.

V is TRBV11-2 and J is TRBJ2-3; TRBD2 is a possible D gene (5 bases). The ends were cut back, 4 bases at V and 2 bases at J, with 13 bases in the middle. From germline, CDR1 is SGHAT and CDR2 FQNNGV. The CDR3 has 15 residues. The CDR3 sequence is CASSSQRRVTDTQYF. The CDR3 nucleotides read TGTGCCAGCAGCTCACAGCGGAGAGTCACAGATACGCAGTATTTT.

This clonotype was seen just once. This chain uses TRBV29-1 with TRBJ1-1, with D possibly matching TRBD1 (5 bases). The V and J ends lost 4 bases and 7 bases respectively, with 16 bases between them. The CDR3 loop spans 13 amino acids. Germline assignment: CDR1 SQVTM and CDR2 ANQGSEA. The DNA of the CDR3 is TGCAGCGTTGGCGGCAGGGCCCGTGTTGAAGCTTTCTTT. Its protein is CSVGGRARVEAFF.

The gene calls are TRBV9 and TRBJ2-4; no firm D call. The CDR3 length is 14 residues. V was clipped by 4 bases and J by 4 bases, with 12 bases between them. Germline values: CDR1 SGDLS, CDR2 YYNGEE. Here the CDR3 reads CASSPPDGKNIQYF. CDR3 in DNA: TGTGCCAGCAGCCCCCCGGATGGAAAAAACATTCAGTACTTC. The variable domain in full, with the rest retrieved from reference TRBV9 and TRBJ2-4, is DSGVTQTPKHLITATGQRVTLRCSPRSGDLSVYWYQQSLDQGLQFLIQYYNGEERAKGNILERFSAQQFPDLHSELNLSSLELGDSALYFCASSPPDGKNIQYFGAGTRLSVL.

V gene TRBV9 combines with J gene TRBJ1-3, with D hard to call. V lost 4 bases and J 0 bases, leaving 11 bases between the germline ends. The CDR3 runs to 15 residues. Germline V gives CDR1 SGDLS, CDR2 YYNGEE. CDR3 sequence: CASSFQTSSGNTIYF. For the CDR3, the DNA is TGTGCCAGCAGCTTTCAGACTAGCTCTGGAAACACCATATATTTT.

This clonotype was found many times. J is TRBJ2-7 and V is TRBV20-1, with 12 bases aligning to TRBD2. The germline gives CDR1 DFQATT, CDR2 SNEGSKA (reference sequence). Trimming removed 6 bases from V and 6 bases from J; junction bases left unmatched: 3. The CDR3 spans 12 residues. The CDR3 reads CSAGLAGTEQYF. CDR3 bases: TGCAGTGCAGGACTAGCGGGGACCGAGCAGTACTTC.

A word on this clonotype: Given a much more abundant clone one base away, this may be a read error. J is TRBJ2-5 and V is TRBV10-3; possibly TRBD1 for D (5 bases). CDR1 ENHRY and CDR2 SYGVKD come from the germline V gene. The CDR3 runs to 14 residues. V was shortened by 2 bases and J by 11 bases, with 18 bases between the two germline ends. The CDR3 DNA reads TGTGCCATCAGTGAGACAGGTAGAGGCAATGAGCAGTACTTC. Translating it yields CAISETGRGNEQYF.

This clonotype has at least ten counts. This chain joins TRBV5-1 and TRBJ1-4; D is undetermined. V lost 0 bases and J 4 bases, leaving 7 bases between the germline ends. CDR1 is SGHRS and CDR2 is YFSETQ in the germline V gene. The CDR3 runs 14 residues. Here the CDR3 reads CASSLASRNEKLFF. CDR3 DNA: TGCGCCAGCAGCTTGGCCAGTCGTAATGAAAAACTGTTTTTT.

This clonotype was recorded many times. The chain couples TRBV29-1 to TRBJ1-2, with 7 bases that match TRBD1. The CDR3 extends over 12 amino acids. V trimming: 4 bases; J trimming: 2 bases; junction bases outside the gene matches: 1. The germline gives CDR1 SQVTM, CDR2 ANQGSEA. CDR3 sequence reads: CSVGDSNYGYTF. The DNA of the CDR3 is TGCAGCGTTGGGGACAGCAACTATGGCTACACCTTC.